This T cell receptor (beta chain) was obtained from a study of blood T cell repertoires in COVID-19. Germline CDR1 and CDR2: LNHDA and SQIVND (reference sequence). Trimming cost V 3 bases and J 6 bases, with 14 bases left between them. CDR3 length: 14 amino acids. Sequencing used immunoSEQ multiplex PCR; TCRdb keeps in-frame clones, though not all of them. The table records 310,000 or so clones, roughly 90% of them present only once. This receptor was taken from a woman aged 25 to 39 with COVID-19, enrolled during active disease. Sequenced sample: peripheral blood. The chain employs TRBV19 and TRBJ1-1; possible D gene TRBD1, 6 bases. The CDR3 DNA follows: TGTGCCAGTAGTATGGGCCTGACAGGCCCTGAAGCTTTCTTT. Encoded protein: CASSMGLTGPEAFF.